This TCR beta chain comes out of a study of tissue T cells after allogeneic stem cell transplantation. Broader study findings: Limitations included a small, clinically heterogeneous cohort and limited sampling depth. TCR repertoires tracked anatomic similarity, regardless of disease or transplant status. Tissue-detected TCR repertoire was only partly captured by blood and spleen T cells. Some tissue clones might be persisting host cells; their alloreactivity or antigen specificity was not determined.

Some clones are missing from TCRdb's copy, which holds only in-frame ones; the method was immunoSEQ multiplex PCR. The data show 7,000 or so clones, around half seen once. Turning to this clone: What it recognizes is unknown. Mouse germline and gene names are used.

Sample time point: mouse harvest day 7 after allogeneic transplant. Mouse grafts combined 10^7 T-cell-depleted bone marrow cells with 10^6 splenic CD5+ T cells. The sequenced sample consisted of gut tissue. The sequence was collected from a female BALB/c mouse given C57BL/6 T cells with graft-versus-host disease after an allogeneic hematopoietic cell transplant.

The CDR3 DNA, read in part, is TGTGCCAGCAGTCTGGGGGAAGACACCCAGTAC. Its protein product is CASSLGEDTQY. The CDR3 in full is CASSLGEDTQYF. This chain connects TRBV26 to TRBJ2-5; D gene uncertain. The sequenced fragment ends 1 residue before the CDR3 boundary, so the rest is inferred from the germline J gene. V was shortened by 2 bases and J by 4 bases, with 4 bases between the two germline ends. Germline V gives CDR1 KGHPV, CDR2 FQNQEV (reference sequence). CDR3 length: 12 amino acids.